Below are 11 T cell receptor beta chains sequenced from a single sample in a study of OX40 agonist ivuxolimab in advanced cancers. Library preparation was by the immunoSEQ multiplex PCR assay. TCRdb took over this immuneACCESS table, retaining in-frame rearrangements with V and J assigned. Such tables are incomplete; in checked studies, under half of the missing clones stem from an unresolved V gene, and the remainder is unexplained. This sample lists 60,000 to 80,000 clones; around 90% were detected once. The top ten constitute 0.4% to 0.5% of the sample. This specimen consisted of CD4+ or CD8+ T cells sorted from blood, obtained in a trial of the OX40 agonist ivuxolimab. Receptor source: an adult with an advanced solid tumor such as melanoma, head and neck, liver or kidney cancer.

The chain combines TRBV30 with TRBJ2-2; D unresolved. The V end lost 2 bases, the J end lost 6 bases, and 4 bases lay between the germline ends. The CDR3 length is 11 residues. Germline loops: CDR1 GTSNPN, CDR2 SVGIG (reference sequence). DNA of the CDR3: TGTGCCTGGAGTTACGCCGGGGAGCTGTTTTTT. Translated, it gives CAWSYAGELFF.

The CDR3 protein is CASSIGASSGNQPQHF. The DNA of the CDR3 is TGTGCCAGTAGTATAGGGGCCAGTAGCGGGAATCAGCCCCAGCATTTT. The gene calls are TRBV19 and TRBJ1-5; no reliable D call. This CDR3 has 16 residues. The germline CDR1 and CDR2 sequences are LNHDA and SQIVND (reference sequence). V was shortened by 1 base and J by 4 bases, with 14 bases between the two germline ends.

In this sample, this clone turned up once. The chain recombines TRBV7-2 with TRBJ2-5, with TRBD2 matching over 10 bases. Germline loops: CDR1 SGHTA, CDR2 FQGNSA. CDR3 length: 18 amino acids. The ends lost 5 bases at V and 4 bases at J; junction bases unmatched: 16. The CDR3 protein is CASSPKGVASGSGETQYF. The CDR3 DNA is TGTGCCAGCAGCCCCAAGGGGGTCGCTAGCGGGAGTGGAGAGACCCAGTACTTC.

The chain carries TRBV20-1 and TRBJ1-1; no firm D call. CDR3 length equals 10 residues. Germline values: CDR1 DFQATT, CDR2 SNEGSKA (reference sequence). V was trimmed by 6 bases and J by 8 bases, leaving 10 bases between them. The CDR3 here is CSARNTEAFF. The DNA of the CDR3 is TGCAGTGCCAGAAATACGGAAGCTTTCTTT.

The chain has TRBV11-3 and TRBJ2-7; 7 bases align to TRBD1. Germline V gives CDR1 SGHNT, CDR2 YENEEA. The ends lost 0 bases at V and 2 bases at J; junction bases unmatched: 4. This CDR3 contains 15 residues. The CDR3 coding sequence is TGTGCCAGCAGCTTAGAACTAGGGACAGCCTACGAGCAGTACTTC. Residues: CASSLELGTAYEQYF.

A few counts support this clone. The chain is built from TRBV29-1 and TRBJ2-1; 12 bases line up with TRBD2. Germline V gene sequence: CDR1 SQVTM, CDR2 ANQGSEA. The V and J ends lost 1 base and 15 bases, in that order; junction bases with no gene match: 10. The CDR3 has 14 residues. The CDR3 loop reads CSVEVPLAGGGGFF. As DNA, the CDR3 is TGCAGCGTTGAAGTTCCACTAGCGGGAGGAGGGGGGTTCTTC.

This clone showed up just once. V and J are TRBV6-6 and TRBJ1-5, with 11 bases fitting TRBD1. The CDR3 runs 15 residues. CDR1 MNHNY and CDR2 SVGAGI come from the germline V gene (reference sequence). Losses at the gene ends were 2 bases for V and 7 bases for J; bases not matched to a gene: 4. The CDR3 DNA follows: TGTGCCAGCAGTTACGGGACAGGGGGAGGCCAGCCCCAGCATTTT. Residues: CASSYGTGGGQPQHF.

A single count supports this clone. This chain uses TRBV11-3 with TRBJ2-7; 14 nucleotides match TRBD2. CDR3 length: 16 amino acids. Trimming removed 5 bases from V and 4 bases from J; junction bases left unmatched: 7. Germline V gives CDR1 SGHNT, CDR2 YENEEA. In DNA, the CDR3 is TGTGCCAGCAGCGGAACCGGGACTAGCGGGAGATACGAGCAGTACTTC. Translation gives CASSGTGTSGRYEQYF.

The chain has TRBV5-1 and TRBJ1-4; no reliable D call. With 2 bases removed from V and 7 bases from J, the gap between germline ends came to 15 bases. This CDR3 is built from 15 residues. Germline loops: CDR1 SGHRS, CDR2 YFSETQ. The CDR3 region has the DNA TGCGCCAGCAGCTTTGGTGGAGGGTTGGGTGAAAAACTGTTTTTT. This translates into CASSFGGGLGEKLFF.

The gene calls are TRBV7-2 and TRBJ1-2; weak D call: TRBD1 (5 bases). The length of the CDR3 is 14 residues. Trimming pared 2 bases from V and 1 base from J, leaving 8 bases between. Germline V gives CDR1 SGHTA, CDR2 FQGNSA. The CDR3 DNA sequence: TGTGCCAGCAGCTTATGGGACGTTAACTATGGCTACACCTTC. It specifies CASSLWDVNYGYTF.

The chain carries TRBV6-5 and TRBJ1-5, with TRBD1 as a possible D gene (5 bases). Trimming pared 5 bases from V and 2 bases from J, leaving 10 bases between. Germline V gives CDR1 MNHEY, CDR2 SVGAGI. CDR3 size: 14 residues. The CDR3 nucleotides are TGTGCCAGCAGTCAACCGGGGGGCAATCAGCCCCAGCATTTT. Its protein is CASSQPGGNQPQHF.